Presented here are 31 T cell receptor beta chains from one specimen sequenced in a study of cytomegalovirus exposure and HLA in healthy donors. PCR amplification relied on 60 Vbeta primers (plus 13 Jbeta primers). Here immunoSEQ multiplex PCR was the method, and the copy in TCRdb shows in-frame clones only, minus some. The sample holds over 150,000 clones, 70% to 75% seen once. The source material was PBMCs. The receptors originated from a man aged 25-40 years in good health and CMV-seropositive.

The chain couples TRBV6-5 to TRBJ2-7, with a possible D match to TRBD2 (6 bases). The ends were cut back, 2 bases at V and 0 bases at J, with 11 bases in the middle. The CDR3 runs to 15 residues. Germline CDR1 is MNHEY and CDR2 is SVGAGI. CDR3 protein: CASSYNLGSSYEQYF. CDR3 bases: TGTGCCAGCAGTTACAACCTCGGGAGCTCCTACGAGCAGTACTTC.

The rearrangement uses TRBV28 and TRBJ2-5, with 10 bases aligning to TRBD1. CDR3 length: 15 residues. Germline CDR1 reads MDHEN; CDR2 reads SYDVKM. J was trimmed by 5 bases and V by 5 bases; bases with no gene match: 8. CDR3 sequence reads: CASSNHDRGLETQYF. CDR3 DNA: TGTGCCAGCAGTAACCATGACAGGGGGCTTGAGACCCAGTACTTC.

Remarks on this clone: The same CDR3 arises from other DNA sequences in this sample as well. In DNA, the CDR3 is TGTGCCAGCAGTCGTAGTGGAGTAGGCACCGGGGAGCTGTTTTTT. This sequence encodes CASSRSGVGTGELFF. The rearrangement joins TRBV9 to TRBJ2-2; D is unclear. The V gene lost 5 bases and the J gene lost 4 bases, with 15 bases spanning the gap. The CDR3 has 15 residues. The germline CDR1 and CDR2 sequences are SGDLS and YYNGEE.

The gene calls are TRBV28 and TRBJ2-5; D possibly corresponds to TRBD2 (6 bases). With 6 bases removed from V and 2 bases from J, the gap between germline ends came to 10 bases. The V gene's germline CDR1 is MDHEN and CDR2 SYDVKM. The CDR3 covers 13 residues. The CDR3 is CASSPGTQETQYF. The CDR3 DNA reads as TGTGCCAGCAGCCCCGGGACTCAAGAGACCCAGTACTTC. The full variable domain, with the rest looked up from reference TRBV28 and TRBJ2-5, is DVKVTQSSRYLVKRTGEKVFLECVQDMDHENMFWYRQDPGLGLRLIYFSYDVKMKEKGDIPEGYSVSREKKERFSLILESASTNQTSMYLCASSPGTQETQYFGPGTRLLVL.

The chain employs TRBV7-9 and TRBJ2-7, with 10 bases lining up with TRBD2. Losses at the gene ends were 5 bases for V and 2 bases for J; bases not matched to a gene: 6. Looked up from germline, CDR1 is SEHNR and CDR2 is FQNEAQ (reference sequence). The CDR3 contains 15 residues. The CDR3 sequence is CASSRSGTSAYEQYF. CDR3 in DNA: TGTGCCAGCAGCAGGTCGGGGACTAGCGCCTACGAGCAGTACTTC.

The chain employs TRBV2 and TRBJ2-7; 7 bases line up with TRBD2. This CDR3 is built from 15 residues. Germline CDR1 is SNHLY and CDR2 is FYNNEI. V gave up 4 bases and J gave up 2 bases; unmatched junction bases: 8. In DNA, the CDR3 is TGTGCCAGCAGTGTACGGACTACTAGCGCCTACGAGCAGTACTTC. This translates into CASSVRTTSAYEQYF.

The count of this clone is one. The chain combines TRBV7-2 with TRBJ2-5; no definite D call. CDR3 size: 13 residues. CDR1 and CDR2 from the germline V gene are SGHTA and FQGNSA. Trimming pared 1 base from V and 1 base from J, leaving 4 bases between. The CDR3 loop reads CASSLVLQETQYF. DNA of the CDR3: TGTGCCAGCAGCTTAGTTCTCCAAGAGACCCAGTACTTC.

CDR3 loop: CASSLQGSADTQYF. The CDR3 nucleotides read TGTGCCAGCAGCCTACAGGGTAGCGCAGATACGCAGTATTTT. The genes are TRBV7-2 and TRBJ2-3; tentative D call: TRBD1 (6 bases). The ends were cut back, 5 bases at V and 4 bases at J, with 13 bases in the middle. Germline CDR1 is SGHTA and CDR2 is FQGNSA. The CDR3 runs 14 residues.

This clone was seen only once. DNA for the CDR3: TGCGCCAGCAGTCCTAGCGGGAGAGCAAACACCGGGGAGCTGTTTTTT. It encodes CASSPSGRANTGELFF. This chain uses TRBV4-3 with TRBJ2-2; TRBD2 aligns across 10 bases. Germline CDR1 and CDR2: LGHNA and YSLEER. The V and J ends lost 6 bases and 2 bases, in that order; junction bases with no gene match: 6. CDR3 length equals 16 residues.

In this sample, this clone turned up a few times. The V call is TRBV9, the J call TRBJ2-3; TRBD2 might be the D (5 bases). V was cut by 4 bases and J by 4 bases, with 13 bases left in between. This CDR3 is built from 14 residues. The germline CDR1 and CDR2 sequences are SGDLS and YYNGEE. Here the CDR3 reads CASSQRAAADTQYF. The CDR3 region has the DNA TGTGCCAGCAGCCAGAGGGCAGCGGCAGATACGCAGTATTTT.

The chain carries TRBV5-5 and TRBJ2-5; no reliable D call. Trimming pared 1 base from V and 1 base from J, leaving 5 bases between. Per germline, CDR1 SGHKS and CDR2 YYEKEE (reference sequence). The CDR3 spans 13 residues. CDR3 sequence (DNA): TGTGCCAGCAGCTTGTATAGCCAAGAGACCCAGTACTTC. It codes for CASSLYSQETQYF.

This chain connects TRBV7-3 to TRBJ1-2, with 7 bases aligning to TRBD1. The CDR3 has 17 residues. Trimming took 0 bases from V and 6 from J; bases not matched to a gene: 13. The germline CDR1 and CDR2 sequences are SGHTA and FQGTGA. CDR3 sequence reads: CASSLTLETGRLNGYTF. DNA of the CDR3: TGTGCCAGCAGCTTAACGTTAGAGACAGGGCGGTTGAATGGCTACACCTTC.

This chain joins TRBV7-2 and TRBJ1-1, with D possibly being TRBD1 (6 bases). Between the trimmed V and J ends, which lost 1 base and 1 base, there was a span of 10 bases. The CDR3 contains 15 residues. CDR1 SGHTA and CDR2 FQGNSA come from the germline V gene. The CDR3 loop reads CASSLGGGSNTEAFF. In nucleotides, the CDR3 is TGTGCCAGCAGCTTAGGGGGGGGCTCGAACACTGAAGCTTTCTTT.

The rearrangement links TRBV18 to TRBJ1-2; D not certain. With 6 bases removed from V and 4 bases from J, the gap between germline ends came to 15 bases. The V gene's germline CDR1 is KGHSH and CDR2 LQKENI. The CDR3 spans 14 residues. The DNA for the CDR3 is TGTGCCAGCTCGCTGCCGGGAAAGGTCTATGGCTACACCTTC. As protein: CASSLPGKVYGYTF.

In its sample, this clone was seen a few times. V usage is TRBV27 and J usage is TRBJ2-7; 14 bases agree with TRBD2. CDR1 and CDR2 from the germline V gene are MNHEY and SMNVEV (reference sequence). V lost 5 bases to trimming and J lost 7 bases; unmatched junction nucleotides: 7. The CDR3 is 15 residues long. The CDR3 region has the DNA TGTGCCAGCAGTGTGTCCGGGACTAGCGGGGGTGAGCAGTACTTC. It specifies CASSVSGTSGGEQYF.

This clone was picked up a small number of times. This chain uses TRBV5-1 with TRBJ1-1, with D unresolved. CDR3 size: 14 residues. The V end lost 3 bases, the J end lost 5 bases, and 14 bases lay between the germline ends. The germline V gene has CDR1 SGHRS and CDR2 YFSETQ. The CDR3 DNA follows: TGCGCCAGCAGCTCGGCAGGCTCCGAGACTGAAGCTTTCTTT. Its translation is CASSSAGSETEAFF.

V usage is TRBV5-6 and J usage is TRBJ2-2; 11 bases fit TRBD2. The CDR3 runs to 18 residues. The ends lost 4 bases at V and 1 base at J; junction bases unmatched: 9. In germline, CDR1 is SGHDT, CDR2 YYEEEE. The CDR3 is CASSATKTSGVNTGELFF. Written as DNA, the CDR3 is TGTGCCAGCAGCGCGACAAAGACTAGCGGGGTGAACACCGGGGAGCTGTTTTTT.

CDR3 in DNA: TGTGCCAGCAGCTTGGGGCGGGACTCAGCCTACGAGCAGTACTTC. Protein: CASSLGRDSAYEQYF. The rearrangement links TRBV5-4 to TRBJ2-7; possibly TRBD2 for D (6 bases). Germline loops: CDR1 SGHNT, CDR2 YYREEE (reference sequence). With 0 bases removed from V and 2 bases from J, the gap between germline ends came to 12 bases. The CDR3 consists of 15 residues.

The chain links TRBV25-1 to TRBJ2-7; tentative D call: TRBD2 (5 bases). This CDR3 is built from 11 residues. Deletions cut 10 bases from V and 2 bases from J, with 9 bases between. The germline gives CDR1 MGHDK, CDR2 SYGVNS. The CDR3: CATGLAYEQYF. For the CDR3, the DNA is TGTGCCACCGGACTCGCCTACGAGCAGTACTTC.

The chain combines TRBV19 with TRBJ1-5, with TRBD1 matching over 7 bases. The ends lost 1 base at V and 6 bases at J; junction bases unmatched: 3. The CDR3 is 14 residues long. CDR1 is LNHDA, CDR2 SQIVND, per germline (reference sequence). CDR3 bases: TGTGCCAGTAGTATAGTTGCAGGGGGTCAGCCCCAGCATTTT. This gives the protein CASSIVAGGQPQHF.

J is TRBJ2-5 and V is TRBV11-2, with D tentatively TRBD2 (6 bases). Per the germline V gene, CDR1 is SGHAT and CDR2 is FQNNGV. Trimming removed 5 bases from V and 1 base from J, with 14 bases in between. The CDR3 runs to 15 residues. The DNA of the CDR3 is TGTGCCAGCAGCCCAGCGGGCGGGTTCCAAGAGACCCAGTACTTC. This encodes CASSPAGGFQETQYF.

This rearrangement joins TRBV28 to TRBJ1-2; D is perhaps TRBD1 (6 bases). V lost 7 bases and J lost 2, with 8 bases in between. The CDR3 is 12 residues long. The germline CDR1 and CDR2 sequences are MDHEN and SYDVKM. The CDR3 nucleotides read TGTGCCAGCACCACAGGGAACTATGGCTACACCTTC. The encoded protein is CASTTGNYGYTF.

V usage is TRBV6-5 and J usage is TRBJ1-3; D uncertain. The CDR3 has 16 amino acids. V was pared by 0 bases and J by 0 bases, with 9 bases between. Germline CDR1 is MNHEY and CDR2 is SVGAGI. This CDR3 reads CASSYSKASSGNTIYF. Here the CDR3 DNA reads TGTGCCAGCAGTTACTCGAAAGCATCCTCTGGAAACACCATATATTTT.

The chain links TRBV2 to TRBJ1-1; D is uncertain. Germline V gives CDR1 SNHLY, CDR2 FYNNEI. Trimming cost V 7 bases and J 3 bases, with 9 bases left between them. The CDR3 covers 12 residues. The CDR3 loop is CASTSGYTEAFF. The CDR3 DNA reads as TGTGCCAGCACCTCAGGATACACTGAAGCTTTCTTT.

The CDR3, as DNA: TGTGCCAGCAGTTACTCGAAAAGACAGGATAATTCACCCCTCCACTTT. This sequence encodes CASSYSKRQDNSPLHF. The chain recombines TRBV6-5 with TRBJ1-6; D is possibly TRBD1 (6 bases). The CDR3 contains 16 residues. With 0 bases removed from V and 5 bases from J, the gap between germline ends came to 11 bases. CDR1 is MNHEY and CDR2 is SVGAGI in the germline V gene.

V is TRBV7-3 and J is TRBJ2-1; 8 nucleotides agree with TRBD2. J gave up 15 bases and V 3 bases, and 7 bases lay outside the gene matches. Germline CDR1 SGHTA, CDR2 FQGTGA. The CDR3 consists of 12 residues. CDR3 region: CASSLERGIRFF. The CDR3 DNA reads TGTGCCAGCAGCTTGGAGCGGGGGATTCGGTTCTTC. Using reference TRBV7-3 and TRBJ2-1 for the parts outside the CDR3, the full variable domain is GAGVSQTPSNKVTEKGKYVELRCDPISGHTALYWYRQSLGQGPEFLIYFQGTGAADDSGLPNDRFFAVRPEGSVSTLKIQRTERGDSAVYLCASSLERGIRFFGPGTRLTVL.

The J gene is TRBJ1-1, the V gene TRBV29-1; a possible D gene is TRBD1 (5 bases). Germline V lookup: CDR1 SQVTM, CDR2 ANQGSEA. V was pared by 7 bases and J by 2 bases, with 11 bases between. This CDR3 contains 12 residues. CDR3 in amino acids: CSALGGNTEAFF. DNA of the CDR3: TGCAGCGCCCTGGGGGGTAACACTGAAGCTTTCTTT. The full variable domain, with the rest looked up from reference TRBV29-1 and TRBJ1-1, is SAVISQKPSRDICQRGTSLTIQCQVDSQVTMMFWYRQQPGQSLTLIATANQGSEATYESGFVIDKFPISRPNLTFSTLTVSNMSPEDSSIYLCSALGGNTEAFFGQGTRLTVV.

The V gene is TRBV28, the J gene TRBJ2-1; 10 nucleotides match TRBD2. Germline CDR1 MDHEN, CDR2 SYDVKM. With V trimmed by 6 bases and J by 7 bases, 6 bases remained unmatched. The CDR3 spans 14 residues. The CDR3 DNA follows: TGTGCCAGCAGCCTAGCGGGAGAGTGGAATGAGCAGTTCTTC. It is translated as CASSLAGEWNEQFF.

The rearrangement uses TRBV7-8 and TRBJ1-4; 7 bases are shared with TRBD1. Trimming at V came to 9 bases and at J to 5 bases, leaving 6 bases not matched to a gene. The CDR3 has 13 residues. Germline V gene data show CDR1 as SGHVS and CDR2 as FQNEAQ. CDR3 in DNA: TGTGCCAGTGGGGACAGCCCGAATGAAAAACTGTTTTTT. Residues: CASGDSPNEKLFF.

This clone was detected only once. The rearrangement links TRBV6-1 to TRBJ1-5; D is undetermined. Per the germline V gene, CDR1 is MNHNS and CDR2 is SASEGT. The CDR3 consists of 13 residues. Deletions cut 2 bases from V and 4 bases from J, with 6 bases between. The CDR3 loop is CASSERLNQPQHF. The CDR3, as DNA: TGTGCCAGCAGTGAACGCCTAAATCAGCCCCAGCATTTT.

The chain uses TRBV7-6 and TRBJ2-5; 7 bases fit TRBD2. This CDR3 is 14 amino acids long. From germline, CDR1 is SGHVS and CDR2 FNYEAQ. The junction had 3 bases not matched to a gene; V was cut back by 1 base and J by 4 bases. CDR3 DNA sequence: TGTGCCAGCAGCTTAGGCGGGGGACGAGAGACCCAGTACTTC. As protein: CASSLGGGRETQYF.